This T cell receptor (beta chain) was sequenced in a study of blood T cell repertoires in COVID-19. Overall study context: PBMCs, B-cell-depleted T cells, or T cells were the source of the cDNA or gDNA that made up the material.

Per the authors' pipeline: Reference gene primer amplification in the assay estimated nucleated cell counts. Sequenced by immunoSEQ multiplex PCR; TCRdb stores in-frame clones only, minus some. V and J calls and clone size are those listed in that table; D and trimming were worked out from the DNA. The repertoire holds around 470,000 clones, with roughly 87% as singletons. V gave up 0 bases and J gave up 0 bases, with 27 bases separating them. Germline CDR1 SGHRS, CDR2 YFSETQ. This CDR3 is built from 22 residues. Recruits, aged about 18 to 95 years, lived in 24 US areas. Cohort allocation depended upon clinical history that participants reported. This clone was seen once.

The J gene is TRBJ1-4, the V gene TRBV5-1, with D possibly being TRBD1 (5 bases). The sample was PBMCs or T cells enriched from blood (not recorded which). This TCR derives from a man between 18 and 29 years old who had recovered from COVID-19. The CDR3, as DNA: TGCGCCAGCAGCTTGGGGCTGCCCGGGCGGGGCCCGAGAAATTCAACTAATGAAAAACTGTTTTTT. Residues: CASSLGLPGRGPRNSTNEKLFF.